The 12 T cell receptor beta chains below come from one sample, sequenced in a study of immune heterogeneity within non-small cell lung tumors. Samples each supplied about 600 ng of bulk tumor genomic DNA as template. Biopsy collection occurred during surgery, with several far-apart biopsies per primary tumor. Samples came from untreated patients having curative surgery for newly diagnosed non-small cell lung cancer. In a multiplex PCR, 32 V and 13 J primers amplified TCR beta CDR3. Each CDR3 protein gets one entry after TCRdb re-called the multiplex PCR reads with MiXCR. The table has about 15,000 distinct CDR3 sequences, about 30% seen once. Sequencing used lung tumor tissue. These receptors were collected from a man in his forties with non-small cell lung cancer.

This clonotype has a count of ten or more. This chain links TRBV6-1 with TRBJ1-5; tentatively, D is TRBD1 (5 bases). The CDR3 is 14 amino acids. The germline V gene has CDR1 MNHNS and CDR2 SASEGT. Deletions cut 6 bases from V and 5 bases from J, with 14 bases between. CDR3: CASRPRQTDQPQHF. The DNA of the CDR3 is TGTGCCAGCAGACCTAGACAGACGGATCAGCCCCAGCATTTT.

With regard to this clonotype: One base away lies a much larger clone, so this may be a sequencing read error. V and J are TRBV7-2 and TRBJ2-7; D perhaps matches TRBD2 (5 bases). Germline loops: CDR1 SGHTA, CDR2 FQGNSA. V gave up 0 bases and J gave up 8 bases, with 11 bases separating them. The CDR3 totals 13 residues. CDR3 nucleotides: TGTGCCAGCAGCTTAGCGGACTTGTCACAGCAGTACTTC. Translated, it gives CASSLADLSQQYF. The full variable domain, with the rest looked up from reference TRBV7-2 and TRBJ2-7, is GAGVSQSPSNKVTEKGKDVELRCDPISGHTALYWYRQSLGQGLEFLIYFQGNSAPDKSGLPSDRFSAERTGGSVSTLTIQRTQQEDSAVYLCASSLADLSQQYFGPGTRLTVT.

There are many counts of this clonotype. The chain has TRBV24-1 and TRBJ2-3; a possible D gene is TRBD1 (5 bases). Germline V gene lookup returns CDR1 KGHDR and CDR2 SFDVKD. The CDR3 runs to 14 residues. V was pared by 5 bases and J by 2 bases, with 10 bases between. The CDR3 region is CATSASDTTDTQYF. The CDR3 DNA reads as TGTGCCACCAGTGCCTCGGACACCACAGATACGCAGTATTTT.

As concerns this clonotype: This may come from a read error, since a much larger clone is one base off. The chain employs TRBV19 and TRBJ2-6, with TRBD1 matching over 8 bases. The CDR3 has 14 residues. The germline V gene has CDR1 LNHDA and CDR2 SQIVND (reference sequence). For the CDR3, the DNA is TGTGCCGCCCAGGGGGCGATTGGGGCCAACGTCCAGACTTTC. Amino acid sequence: CAAQGAIGANVQTF.

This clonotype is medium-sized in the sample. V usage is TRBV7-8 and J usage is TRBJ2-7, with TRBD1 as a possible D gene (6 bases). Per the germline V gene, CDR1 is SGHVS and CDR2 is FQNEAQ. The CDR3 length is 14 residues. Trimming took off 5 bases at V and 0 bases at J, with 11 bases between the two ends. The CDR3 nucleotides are TGTGCCAGCAGCCTCGGGACATCCTCCTACGAGCAGTACTTC. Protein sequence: CASSLGTSSYEQYF.

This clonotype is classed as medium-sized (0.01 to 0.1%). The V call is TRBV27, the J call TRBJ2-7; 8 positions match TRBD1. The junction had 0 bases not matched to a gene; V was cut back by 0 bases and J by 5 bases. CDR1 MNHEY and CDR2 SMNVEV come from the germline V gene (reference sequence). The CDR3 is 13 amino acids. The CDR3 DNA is TGTGCCAGCAGTTTATCCAGGGGGCACGAGCAGTACTTC. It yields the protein CASSLSRGHEQYF.

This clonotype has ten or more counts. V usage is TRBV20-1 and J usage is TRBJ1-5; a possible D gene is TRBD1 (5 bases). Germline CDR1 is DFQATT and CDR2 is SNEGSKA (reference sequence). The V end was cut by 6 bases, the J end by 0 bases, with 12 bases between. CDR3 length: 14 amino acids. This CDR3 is CSAQGHHSNQPQHF. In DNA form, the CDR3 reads TGCAGTGCCCAAGGACACCATAGCAATCAGCCCCAGCATTTT.

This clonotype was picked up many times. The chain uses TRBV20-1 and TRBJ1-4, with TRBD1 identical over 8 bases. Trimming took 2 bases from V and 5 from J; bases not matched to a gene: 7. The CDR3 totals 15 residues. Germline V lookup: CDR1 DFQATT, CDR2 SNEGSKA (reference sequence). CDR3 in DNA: TGCAGTGCTAGATCACCGGGACAGGAGAATGAAAAACTGTTTTTT. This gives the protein CSARSPGQENEKLFF.

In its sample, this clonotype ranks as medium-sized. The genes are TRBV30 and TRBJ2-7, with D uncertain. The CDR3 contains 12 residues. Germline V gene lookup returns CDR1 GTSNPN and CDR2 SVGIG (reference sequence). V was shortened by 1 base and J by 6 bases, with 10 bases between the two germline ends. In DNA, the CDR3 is TGTGCCTGGAGTGCGTCCAGGTTCGAGCAGTACTTC. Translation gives CAWSASRFEQYF.

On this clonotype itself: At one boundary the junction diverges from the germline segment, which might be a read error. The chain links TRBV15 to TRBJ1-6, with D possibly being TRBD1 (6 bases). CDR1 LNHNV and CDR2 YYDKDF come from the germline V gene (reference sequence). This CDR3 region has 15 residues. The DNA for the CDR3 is TGTGCCACCAGCACATATAGGGGGATCGGTTCACCGCTCCTGTTT. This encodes CATSTYRGIGSPLLF.

The CDR3 loop is CASSLVPGQGTYSGELFF. The DNA of the CDR3 is TGTGCCAGCAGCTTAGTTCCGGGACAGGGTACATATAGCGGGGAGCTGTTTTTT. V is TRBV11-2 and J is TRBJ2-2, with 9 bases lining up with TRBD1. CDR3 length equals 18 residues. Germline CDR1 is SGHAT and CDR2 is FQNNGV. Unmatched junction bases numbered 13, after V lost 1 base and J lost 7 bases.

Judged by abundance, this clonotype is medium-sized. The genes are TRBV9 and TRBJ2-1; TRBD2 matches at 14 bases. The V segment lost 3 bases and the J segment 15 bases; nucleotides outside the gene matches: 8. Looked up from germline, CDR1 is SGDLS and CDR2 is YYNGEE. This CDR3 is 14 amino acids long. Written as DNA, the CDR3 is TGTGCCAGCAGCGAGGGGACTAGCGGGAGTCCTCCGTTCTTC. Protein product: CASSEGTSGSPPFF.